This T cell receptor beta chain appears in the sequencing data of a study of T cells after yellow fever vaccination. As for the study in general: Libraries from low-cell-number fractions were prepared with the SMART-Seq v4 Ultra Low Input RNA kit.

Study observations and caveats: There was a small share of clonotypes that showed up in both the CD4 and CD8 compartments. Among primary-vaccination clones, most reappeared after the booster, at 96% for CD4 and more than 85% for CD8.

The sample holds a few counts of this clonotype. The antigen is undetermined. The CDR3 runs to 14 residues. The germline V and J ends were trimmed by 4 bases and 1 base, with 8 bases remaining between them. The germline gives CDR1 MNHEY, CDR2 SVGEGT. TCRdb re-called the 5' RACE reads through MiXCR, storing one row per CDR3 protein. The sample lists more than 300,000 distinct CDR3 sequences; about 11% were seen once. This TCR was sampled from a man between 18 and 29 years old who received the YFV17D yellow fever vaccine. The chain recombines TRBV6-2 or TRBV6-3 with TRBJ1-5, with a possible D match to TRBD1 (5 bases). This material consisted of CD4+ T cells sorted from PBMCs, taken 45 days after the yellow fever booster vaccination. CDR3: CASSSRGSNQPQHF. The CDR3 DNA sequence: TGTGCCAGCAGTTCGAGGGGCAGCAATCAGCCCCAGCATTTT.